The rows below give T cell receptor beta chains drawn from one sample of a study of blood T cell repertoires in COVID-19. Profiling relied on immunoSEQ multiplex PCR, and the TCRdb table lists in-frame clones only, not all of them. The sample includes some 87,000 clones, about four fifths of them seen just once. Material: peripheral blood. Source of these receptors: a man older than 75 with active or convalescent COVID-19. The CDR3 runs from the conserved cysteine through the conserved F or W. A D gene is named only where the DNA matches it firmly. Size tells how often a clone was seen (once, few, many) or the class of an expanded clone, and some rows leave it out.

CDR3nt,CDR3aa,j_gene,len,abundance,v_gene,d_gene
TGCGCCAGCAGCGGGCCGGGGGACAATGAGCAGTTCTTC,CASSGPGDNEQFF,TRBJ2-1,13,many,TRBV5-1,NA
TGTGCCATCAGTGAGTACCAGGGGAGCAATCAGCCCCAGCATTTT,CAISEYQGSNQPQHF,TRBJ1-5,15,NA,TRBV10-3,NA
TGTGCCAGCAGTGACGGGGGGCTCCAAGTGGGCTACACCTTC,CASSDGGLQVGYTF,TRBJ1-2,14,NA,TRBV2,NA
TGTGCCAGCAGGCTATCCCCCGAAACCCCATATGGCTACACCTTC,CASRLSPETPYGYTF,TRBJ1-2,15,NA,TRBV27,NA
TGTGCCAGCTCACCACCGGGACAGGGCGAGACTGAAGCTTTCTTT,CASSPPGQGETEAFF,TRBJ1-1,15,NA,TRBV18,TRBD1
TGTGCCAGCAGTTCAGGGTTTGGGGAGCAGTACTTC,CASSSGFGEQYF,TRBJ2-7,12,NA,TRBV25-1,NA
TGTGCCAGCAGCCCCCACGGGGAGGGGGTTCATTCACCCCTCCACTTT,CASSPHGEGVHSPLHF,TRBJ1-6,16,NA,TRBV6-2/TRBV6-3,NA
TGTGCCAGCAGCTTGGTTGGTCTTAGCTCTGGAAACACCATATATTTT,CASSLVGLSSGNTIYF,TRBJ1-3,16,NA,TRBV5-6,NA
TGTGCCAGCAGTGGCGGACTAGCGGGAGAGACCCAGTACTTC,CASSGGLAGETQYF,TRBJ2-5,14,once,TRBV2,TRBD2
TGTGCCAGCTCACCACAGGGGGCTGACACTGAAGCTTTCTTT,CASSPQGADTEAFF,TRBJ1-1,14,NA,TRBV18,TRBD1
TGTGCCAGCAGAACCGGGACAGGGGTAAACAATGAGCAGTTCTTC,CASRTGTGVNNEQFF,TRBJ2-1,15,NA,TRBV6-5,TRBD1
TGTGCCAGCCATGGGACAGGGGTCTACAATGAGCAGTTCTTC,CASHGTGVYNEQFF,TRBJ2-1,14,NA,TRBV6-5,TRBD1
TGCAGCGTGCCAACCGGAGCGGGGCCTGGTGGGGCCCTGACTTTC,CSVPTGAGPGGALTF,TRBJ2-6,15,once,TRBV29-1,TRBD2
TGTGCCAGCAGCTCGAGGTTAGCCAAAAACATTCAGTACTTC,CASSSRLAKNIQYF,TRBJ2-4,14,NA,TRBV11-2,NA
TGTGCCAGCAGCTTGGATTCTGGTAGCAACTATGGCTACACCTTC,CASSLDSGSNYGYTF,TRBJ1-2,15,NA,TRBV5-5,NA
TGTGCCAGCTCACCCGCTAGCGGGGGGCCCGGGGAGCTGTTTTTT,CASSPASGGPGELFF,TRBJ2-2,15,NA,TRBV18,TRBD2
TGTGCCAGCAGTTTATGGGGACAGGGAACCCGCTCTGGAAACACCATATATTTT,CASSLWGQGTRSGNTIYF,TRBJ1-3,18,NA,TRBV28,TRBD1
TGTGCCAGCAGCCTTTCAGGGGACAGTTATAACTATGGCTACACCTTC,CASSLSGDSYNYGYTF,TRBJ1-2,16,NA,TRBV28,TRBD1
TGTGCCAGCAGCGTAGTGTCCCTAAGCACAGATACGCAGTATTTT,CASSVVSLSTDTQYF,TRBJ2-3,15,NA,TRBV9,NA
TGTGCCAGTAGTCCCCGGGTTTCAGCGGACTACACCGGGGAGCTGTTTTTT,CASSPRVSADYTGELFF,TRBJ2-2,17,NA,TRBV19,NA
TGTGCCACCAGTGATTTCGCAGGATCTAACACCGGGGAGCTGTTTTTT,CATSDFAGSNTGELFF,TRBJ2-2,16,NA,TRBV24-1,NA
TGTGCCATCAGTGCCGCGGACGGGGGGCAGTACTTC,CAISAADGGQYF,TRBJ2-7,12,NA,TRBV10-3,NA
TGTGCCAGCAGCCTTCATGAAGAGGCTGGAGCTTTCTTT,CASSLHEEAGAFF,TRBJ1-1,13,NA,TRBV3-1/TRBV3-2,NA
TGTGCCAGCAGTGGGACAGGGCTGGGGAAAGGTCAGCCCCAGCATTTT,CASSGTGLGKGQPQHF,TRBJ1-5,16,NA,TRBV2,TRBD1
TGCGCCAGCAGCTTGACAGGGGAAGAGACCCAGTACTTC,CASSLTGEETQYF,TRBJ2-5,13,few,TRBV5-1,TRBD1
TGTGCCAGCAGCATCGTGACAGACACTGAAGCTTTCTTT,CASSIVTDTEAFF,TRBJ1-1,13,NA,TRBV7-8,NA
TGCGCCAGCAGCCCTAGCCCGGGTCAAGAGACCCAGTACTTC,CASSPSPGQETQYF,TRBJ2-5,14,once,TRBV5-1,NA
TGTGCCAGCAGGCGGGGGGGCCAGAATAATGAGCAGTTCTTC,CASRRGGQNNEQFF,TRBJ2-1,14,NA,TRBV5-4,TRBD2
TGTGCCAGTAGTAGCCAGTACAATGAGCAGTTCTTC,CASSSQYNEQFF,TRBJ2-1,12,NA,TRBV19,NA
TGTGCCTGGAGTAACCCTACCGGGACAGGGGATGGCTACACCTTC,CAWSNPTGTGDGYTF,TRBJ1-2,15,NA,TRBV30,TRBD1
TGCGCCAGCACGCCAGGATCCTCCTACGAGCAGTACTTC,CASTPGSSYEQYF,TRBJ2-7,13,NA,TRBV5-1,NA
TGTGCCAGCAGCCGAAGACCGGGACAGGGGCTTACCAAAAACATTCAGTACTTC,CASSRRPGQGLTKNIQYF,TRBJ2-4,18,once,TRBV5-6,TRBD1